The source of this T cell receptor beta chain is a study of beta chain features in type 1 diabetes. General study findings and limits: More deletions and fewer insertions at VDJ junctions were found in patients with type 1 diabetes.

Note on this clone: The antigen is unknown.

cDNA synthesis used the whole RNA isolate, giving expressed TCRB sequences. Here immunoSEQ multiplex PCR was the method, and the copy in TCRdb shows in-frame clones only, minus some. Seen here are 680,000 or so clones, about a sixth observed once, and the top ten hold about 0.086%. Germline V gene sequence: CDR1 MNHNS, CDR2 SASEGT. V lost 2 bases and J 0 bases, leaving 8 bases between the germline ends. There are 14 residues in the CDR3. This rearrangement joins TRBV6-1 to TRBJ2-7; D unresolved. Sequencing was performed on naive CD4+ T cells from blood. The source is a man in his late teens or twenties in good health. CDR3 residues: CASSERVNSYEQYF. In DNA form, the CDR3 reads TGTGCCAGCAGTGAAAGGGTCAACTCCTACGAGCAGTACTTC.